This TCR beta chain stems from a study of spatial heterogeneity in lung cancer. Study-wide context: The average appearance count of each unique TCR and UMI combination in raw reads was more than eight.

This clonotype has only a few counts. TCRdb reanalysed the 5' RACE reads using MiXCR and keeps one entry per CDR3 protein. The sample carries about 2,100 distinct CDR3 sequences, around 7.2% recorded once. Time point meaning: sample taken at primary tumor resection. Unsorted whole RNA of tumor, nontumor lung or frozen PBMC was sequenced. The TCR was taken from a female donor with early-stage non-small cell lung cancer. Sequences were derived from normal lung tissue next to the tumor, sampled at surgery.

The CDR3 sequence: CASRGDVLRQGEQFF. In nucleotides, the CDR3 is TGTGCCAGCAGAGGGGACGTACTGAGACAGGGTGAGCAGTTCTTC. The rearrangement uses TRBV2 and TRBJ2-1; 7 nucleotides align to TRBD1. CDR3 length: 15 amino acids. Per the germline V gene, CDR1 is SNHLY and CDR2 is FYNNEI. The junction had 14 bases not matched to a gene; V was cut back by 6 bases and J by 9 bases. The whole variable domain, remainder taken from reference TRBV2 and TRBJ2-1, is EPEVTQTPSHQVTQMGQEVILRCVPISNHLYFYWYRQILGQKVEFLVSFYNNEISEKSEIFDDQFSVERPDGSNFTLKIRSTKLEDSAMYFCASRGDVLRQGEQFFGPGTRLTVL.